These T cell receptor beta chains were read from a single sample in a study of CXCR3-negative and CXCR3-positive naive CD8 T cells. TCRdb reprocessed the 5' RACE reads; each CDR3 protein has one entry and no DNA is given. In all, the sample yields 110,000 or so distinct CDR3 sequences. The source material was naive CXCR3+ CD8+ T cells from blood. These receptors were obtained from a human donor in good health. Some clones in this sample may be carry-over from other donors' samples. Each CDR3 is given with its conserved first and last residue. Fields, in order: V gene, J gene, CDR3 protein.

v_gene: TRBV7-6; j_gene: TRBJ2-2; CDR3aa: CASSLALQPNTGELFF
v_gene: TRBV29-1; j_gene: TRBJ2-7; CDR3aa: CSVRQGAHEQYF
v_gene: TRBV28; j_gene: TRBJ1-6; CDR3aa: CASSLGVSSYNSPLHF
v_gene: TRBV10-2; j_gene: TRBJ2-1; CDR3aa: CASRSGRLNEQFF
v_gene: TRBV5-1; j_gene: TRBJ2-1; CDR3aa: CASTERDLGNEQFF
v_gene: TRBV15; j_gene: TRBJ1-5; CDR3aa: CATSREGGWGPQHF
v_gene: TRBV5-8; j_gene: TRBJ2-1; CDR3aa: CASSLVRGEDNEQFF
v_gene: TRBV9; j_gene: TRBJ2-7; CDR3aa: CASSLTGAVDEQYF
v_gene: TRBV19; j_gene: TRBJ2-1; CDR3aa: CASSIDGSSYNEQFF
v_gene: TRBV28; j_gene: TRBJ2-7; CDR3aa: CASSTTRVRAGITYEQYF